This T cell receptor (beta chain) emerged from a study of blood T cell repertoires in COVID-19 (dated by TCRdb to the early 2020s). Looking at the study overall: The collaborator samples originated in the United States, Italy and Spain and spanned the acute and convalescent phases of COVID-19. The material from the prospective study consisted of cDNA or gDNA derived from T cells, B-cell-depleted T cells, or PBMCs. Deeply sampled blood TCRbeta repertoires from subjects exposed to, actively infected with, or recovered from COVID-19 were included in the dataset. The repertoires were released in a freely available public database meant as a resource for research on the immune response to SARS-CoV-2. Samples were obtained from the ongoing ImmuneRACE study (first 160 participants) and from over 1,000 subjects provided by 6 global collaborators. Nearly every sample came with metadata listing a de-identified subject ID, COVID-19 status, age in years and sex. HLA class I and class II types, where available, came from metadata supplied by the sample provider rather than from assay-based typing. Study-wide conclusions, independent of this receptor: The amount of clinical and demographic metadata varied by source and participant and was provided uncurated.

From its cysteine to its phenylalanine, the CDR3 spans 15 amino acids. The retained sequence is limited to the CDR3, 45 bases, with the frame set at the first base. V ends up 2 bases short and J 2 bases short, with an unmatched junction base count of 1. As encoded in the germline V gene, CDR1 is SGDLS while CDR2 is YYNGEE. Worth noting for this clone: The target of this receptor is not known. One base away there is no much larger clone; base qualities are not given.

The immunoSEQ Assay, a bias-controlled multiplex PCR, was used to amplify TCRbeta CDR3 regions from genomic DNA. The authors processed their data as follows. The number of nucleated cells in each sample was estimated from the amplification of reference gene primers within the assay. To quantify the absolute abundance of each unique TCRbeta CDR3 rearrangement, sequence reads were collapsed and filtered. Productive Simpson clonality was computed per sample as the square root of Simpson's diversity index over productive rearrangements. TCRdb carries this immuneACCESS record with in-frame sequences only. Its versions omit some clonotypes, under half of them owing to an unresolved V gene in the studies checked, with the rest unexplained. V and J calls and clone size are given by that table; D and trimming were obtained from the DNA. Recorded for this sample are fewer than 65,000 clones; approximately 89% of them occurred a single time. Roughly 6.6% of the sample comes from the top ten.

Collaborating institutions collected whole blood in K2EDTA tubes following their own protocols. Collaborator samples were shipped for TCRbeta analysis as frozen whole blood, isolated PBMCs, or DNA extracted from either sample type. The source is a man between 60 and 75 years old with acute or convalescent COVID-19. The chain uses TRBV9 and TRBJ2-3, with 11 bases aligning to TRBD2. The sequencing input was peripheral blood. The DNA is TGTGCCAGCAGCGTTAGCGGGGGGGTCACAGATACGCAGTATTTT. It translates as CASSVSGGVTDTQYF.